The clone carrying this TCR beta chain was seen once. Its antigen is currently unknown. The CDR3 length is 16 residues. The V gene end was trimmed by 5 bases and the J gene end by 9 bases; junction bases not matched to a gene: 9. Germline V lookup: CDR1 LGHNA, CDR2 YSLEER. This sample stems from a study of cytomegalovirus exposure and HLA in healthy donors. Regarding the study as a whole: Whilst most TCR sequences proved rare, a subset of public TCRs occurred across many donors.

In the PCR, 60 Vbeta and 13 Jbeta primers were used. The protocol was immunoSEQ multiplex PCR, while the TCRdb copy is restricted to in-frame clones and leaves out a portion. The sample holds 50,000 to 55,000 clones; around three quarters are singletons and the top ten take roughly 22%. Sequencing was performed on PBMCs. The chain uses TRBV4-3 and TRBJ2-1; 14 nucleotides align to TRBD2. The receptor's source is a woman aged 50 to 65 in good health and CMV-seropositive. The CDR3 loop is CASSSRLAGGPVEQFF. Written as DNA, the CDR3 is TGCGCCAGCAGCAGCCGACTAGCGGGAGGGCCAGTTGAGCAGTTCTTC.